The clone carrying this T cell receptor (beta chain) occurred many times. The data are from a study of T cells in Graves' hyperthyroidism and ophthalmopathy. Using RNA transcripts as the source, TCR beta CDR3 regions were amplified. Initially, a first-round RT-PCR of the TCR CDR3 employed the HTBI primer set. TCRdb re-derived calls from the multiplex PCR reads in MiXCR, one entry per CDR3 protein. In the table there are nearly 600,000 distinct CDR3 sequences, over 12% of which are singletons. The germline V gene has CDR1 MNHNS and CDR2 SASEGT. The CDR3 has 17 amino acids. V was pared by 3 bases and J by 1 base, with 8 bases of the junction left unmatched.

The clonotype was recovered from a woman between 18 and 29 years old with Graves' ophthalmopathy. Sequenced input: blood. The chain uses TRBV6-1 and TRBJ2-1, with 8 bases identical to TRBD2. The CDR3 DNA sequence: TGTGCCAGCAGTGATGAAATAGCGGGACCTTCCTACAATGAGCAGTTCTTC. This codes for CASSDEIAGPSYNEQFF.